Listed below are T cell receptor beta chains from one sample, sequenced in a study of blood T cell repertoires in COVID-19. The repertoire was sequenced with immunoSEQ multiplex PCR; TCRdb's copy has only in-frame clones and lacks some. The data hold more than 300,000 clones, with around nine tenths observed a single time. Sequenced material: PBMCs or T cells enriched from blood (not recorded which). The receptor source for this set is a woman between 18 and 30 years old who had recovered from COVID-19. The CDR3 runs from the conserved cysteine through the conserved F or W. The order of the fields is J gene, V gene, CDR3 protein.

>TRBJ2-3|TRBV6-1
CASSEALAGGPDTQYF
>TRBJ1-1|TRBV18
CASWGQNSPDTEAFF
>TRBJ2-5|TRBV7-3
CASSQGREETQYF
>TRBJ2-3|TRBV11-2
CASSYISLSGGGTDTQYF
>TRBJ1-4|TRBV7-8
CASSLTGGTNEKLFF
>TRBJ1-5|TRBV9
CASSGQGSNQPQHF
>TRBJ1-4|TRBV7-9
CASSSSDRDESNEKLFF
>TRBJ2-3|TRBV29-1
CSLTLRTDTQYF
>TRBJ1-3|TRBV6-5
CASRAGTGAGNTIYF
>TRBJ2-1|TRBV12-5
CASGLGEPWQFF
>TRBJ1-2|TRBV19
CASSTQWGYTF
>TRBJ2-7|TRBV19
CASSPGVSYEQYF
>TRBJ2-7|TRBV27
CASSFHRGAYEQYF
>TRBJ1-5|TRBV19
CASKAGYQPQHF
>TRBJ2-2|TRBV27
CASRGARELFF
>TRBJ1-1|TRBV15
CATSSEWAGNSMNTEAFF
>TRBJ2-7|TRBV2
CASRIRGHPYEQYF
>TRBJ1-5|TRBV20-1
CSASGGSNQPQHF
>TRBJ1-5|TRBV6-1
CASSEYGRGYSNQPQHF
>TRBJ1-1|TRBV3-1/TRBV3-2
CASSHSPGVETEAFF
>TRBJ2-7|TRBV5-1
CASSLGWTGDHEQYF
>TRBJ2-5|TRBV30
CAWRPSFQETQYF
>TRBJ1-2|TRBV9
CASSDHTAGGYTF
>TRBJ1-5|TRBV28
CASRLQGSNQPQHF
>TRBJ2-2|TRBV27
CASSFRGGGGELFF
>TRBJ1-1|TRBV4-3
CASSHLGNTEAFF
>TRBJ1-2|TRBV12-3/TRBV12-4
CASSLVGGGYTF
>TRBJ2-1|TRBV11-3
CASSPGVGGLYNEQFF